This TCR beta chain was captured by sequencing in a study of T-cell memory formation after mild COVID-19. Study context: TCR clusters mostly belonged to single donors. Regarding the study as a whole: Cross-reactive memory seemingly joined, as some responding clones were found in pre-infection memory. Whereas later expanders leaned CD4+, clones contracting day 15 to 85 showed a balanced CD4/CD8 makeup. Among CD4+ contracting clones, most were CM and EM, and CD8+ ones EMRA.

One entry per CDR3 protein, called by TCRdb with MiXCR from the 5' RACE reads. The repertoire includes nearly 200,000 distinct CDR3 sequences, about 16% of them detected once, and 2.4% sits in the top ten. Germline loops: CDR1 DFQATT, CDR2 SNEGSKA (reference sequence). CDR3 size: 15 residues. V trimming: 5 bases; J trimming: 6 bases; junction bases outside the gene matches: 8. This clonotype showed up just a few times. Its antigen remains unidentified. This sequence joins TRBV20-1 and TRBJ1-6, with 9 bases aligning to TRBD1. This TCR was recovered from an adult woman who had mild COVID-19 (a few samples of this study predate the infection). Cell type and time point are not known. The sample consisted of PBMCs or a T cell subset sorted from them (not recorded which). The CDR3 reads CSAGTGSTSNSPLHF. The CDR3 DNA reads TGCAGTGCTGGGACAGGGAGTACTAGTAATTCACCCCTCCACTTT.